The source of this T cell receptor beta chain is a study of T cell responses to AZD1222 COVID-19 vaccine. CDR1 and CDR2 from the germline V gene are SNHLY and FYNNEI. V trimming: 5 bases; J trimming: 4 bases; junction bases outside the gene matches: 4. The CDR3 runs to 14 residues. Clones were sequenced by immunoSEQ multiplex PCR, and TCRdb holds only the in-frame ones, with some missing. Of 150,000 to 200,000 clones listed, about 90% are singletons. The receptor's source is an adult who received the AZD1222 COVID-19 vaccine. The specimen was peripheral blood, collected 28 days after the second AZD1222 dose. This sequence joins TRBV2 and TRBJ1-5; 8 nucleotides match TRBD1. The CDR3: CASSQDRVNQPQHF. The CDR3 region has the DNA TGTGCCAGCAGTCAGGACAGGGTTAATCAGCCCCAGCATTTT.